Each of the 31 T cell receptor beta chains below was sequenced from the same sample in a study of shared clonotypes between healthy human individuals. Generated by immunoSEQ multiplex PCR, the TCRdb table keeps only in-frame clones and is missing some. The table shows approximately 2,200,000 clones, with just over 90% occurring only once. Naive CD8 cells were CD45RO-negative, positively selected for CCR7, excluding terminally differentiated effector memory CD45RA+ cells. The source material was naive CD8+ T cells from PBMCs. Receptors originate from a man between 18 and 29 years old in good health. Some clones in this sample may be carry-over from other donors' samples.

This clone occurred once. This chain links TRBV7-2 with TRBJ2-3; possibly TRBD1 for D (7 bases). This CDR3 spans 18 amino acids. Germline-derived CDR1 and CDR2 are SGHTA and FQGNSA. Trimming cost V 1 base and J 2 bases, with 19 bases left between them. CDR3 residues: CASSLVGGAGGITDTQYF. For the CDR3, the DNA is TGTGCCAGCAGCTTAGTAGGTGGGGCAGGGGGGATCACAGATACGCAGTATTTT.

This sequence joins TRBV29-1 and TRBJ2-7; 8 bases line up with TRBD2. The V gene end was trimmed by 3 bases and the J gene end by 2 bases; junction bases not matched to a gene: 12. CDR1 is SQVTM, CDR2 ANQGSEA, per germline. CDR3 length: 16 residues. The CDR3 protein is CSVDGTSGGGPYEQYF. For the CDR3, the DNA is TGCAGCGTTGATGGGACTAGTGGGGGGGGACCCTACGAGCAGTACTTC.

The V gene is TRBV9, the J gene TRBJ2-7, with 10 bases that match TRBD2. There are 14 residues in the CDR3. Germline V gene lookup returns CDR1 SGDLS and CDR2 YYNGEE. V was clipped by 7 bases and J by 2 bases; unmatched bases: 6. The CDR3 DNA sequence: TGTGCCAGCGGGGGACTAGCGAACCCCTACGAGCAGTACTTC. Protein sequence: CASGGLANPYEQYF.

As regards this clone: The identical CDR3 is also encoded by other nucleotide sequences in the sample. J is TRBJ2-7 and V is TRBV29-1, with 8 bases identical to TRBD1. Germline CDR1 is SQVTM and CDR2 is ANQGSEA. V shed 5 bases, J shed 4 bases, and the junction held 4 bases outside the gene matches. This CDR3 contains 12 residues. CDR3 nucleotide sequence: TGCAGCGTTTTGACAGGGGTATACGAGCAGTACTTC. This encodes CSVLTGVYEQYF.

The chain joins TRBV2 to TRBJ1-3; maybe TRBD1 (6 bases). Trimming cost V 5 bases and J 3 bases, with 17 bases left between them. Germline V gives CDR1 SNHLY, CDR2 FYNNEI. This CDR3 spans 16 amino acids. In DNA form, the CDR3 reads TGTGCCAGCAGTATATATTCCCGACAGGATGGAAACACCATATATTTT. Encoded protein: CASSIYSRQDGNTIYF. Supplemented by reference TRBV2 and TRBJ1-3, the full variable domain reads EPEVTQTPSHQVTQMGQEVILRCVPISNHLYFYWYRQILGQKVEFLVSFYNNEISEKSEIFDDQFSVERPDGSNFTLKIRSTKLEDSAMYFCASSIYSRQDGNTIYFGEGSWLTVV.

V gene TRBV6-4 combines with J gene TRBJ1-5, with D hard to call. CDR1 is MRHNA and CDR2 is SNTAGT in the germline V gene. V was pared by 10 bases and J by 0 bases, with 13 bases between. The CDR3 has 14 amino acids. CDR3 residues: CAKSLGDSNQPQHF. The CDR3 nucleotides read TGTGCCAAGTCGCTCGGGGATAGCAATCAGCCCCAGCATTTT.

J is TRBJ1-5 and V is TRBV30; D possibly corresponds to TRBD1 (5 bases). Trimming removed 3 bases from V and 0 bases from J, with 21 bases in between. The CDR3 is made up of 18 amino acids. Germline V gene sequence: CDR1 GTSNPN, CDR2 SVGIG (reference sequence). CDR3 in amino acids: CAWSAPTRGHYSNQPQHF. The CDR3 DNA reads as TGTGCCTGGAGCGCCCCGACCCGGGGCCATTATAGCAATCAGCCCCAGCATTTT.

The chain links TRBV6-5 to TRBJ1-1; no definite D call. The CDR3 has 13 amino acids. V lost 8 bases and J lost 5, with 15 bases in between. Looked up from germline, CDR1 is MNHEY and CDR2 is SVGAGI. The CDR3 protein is CASGADGNTEAFF. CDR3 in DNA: TGTGCCAGCGGCGCCGATGGGAATACTGAAGCTTTCTTT.

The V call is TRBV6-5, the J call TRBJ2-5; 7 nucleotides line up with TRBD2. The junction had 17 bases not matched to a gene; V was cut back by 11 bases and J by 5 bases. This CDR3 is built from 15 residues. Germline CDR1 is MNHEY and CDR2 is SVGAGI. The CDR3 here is CASGAGVVGGETQYF. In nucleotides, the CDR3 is TGTGCCTCTGGGGCGGGAGTAGTGGGCGGGGAGACCCAGTACTTC.

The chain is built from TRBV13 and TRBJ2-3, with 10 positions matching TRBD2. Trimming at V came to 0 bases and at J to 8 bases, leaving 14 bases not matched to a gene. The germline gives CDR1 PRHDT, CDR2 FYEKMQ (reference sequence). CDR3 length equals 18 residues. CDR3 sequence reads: CASSLGGSLAGAVGTQYF. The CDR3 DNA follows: TGTGCCAGCAGCTTAGGCGGATCTCTAGCGGGAGCTGTCGGTACGCAGTATTTT. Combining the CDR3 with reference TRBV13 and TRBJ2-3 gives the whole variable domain AAGVIQSPRHLIKEKRETATLKCYPIPRHDTVYWYQQGPGQDPQFLISFYEKMQSDKGSIPDRFSAQQFSDYHSELNMSSLELGDSALYFCASSLGGSLAGAVGTQYFGPGTRLTVL.

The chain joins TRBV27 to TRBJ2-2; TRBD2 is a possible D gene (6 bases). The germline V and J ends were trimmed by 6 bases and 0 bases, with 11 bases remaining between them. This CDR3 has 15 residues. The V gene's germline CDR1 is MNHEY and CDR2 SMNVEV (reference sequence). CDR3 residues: CASSPSASNTGELFF. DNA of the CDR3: TGTGCCAGCAGCCCTAGCGCCTCGAACACCGGGGAGCTGTTTTTT.

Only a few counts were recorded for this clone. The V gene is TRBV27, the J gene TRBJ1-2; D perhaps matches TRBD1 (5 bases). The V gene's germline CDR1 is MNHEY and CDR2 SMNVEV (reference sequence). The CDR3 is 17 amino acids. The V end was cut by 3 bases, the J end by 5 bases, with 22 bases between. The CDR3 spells CASSLNIGGTDGYGYTF. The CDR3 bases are TGTGCCAGCAGTTTGAATATAGGAGGGACCGATGGGTATGGCTACACCTTC.

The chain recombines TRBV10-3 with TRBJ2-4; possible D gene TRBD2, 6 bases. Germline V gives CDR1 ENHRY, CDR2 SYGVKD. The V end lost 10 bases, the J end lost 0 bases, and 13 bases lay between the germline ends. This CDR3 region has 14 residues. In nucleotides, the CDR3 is TGTGCCACCCAGGTGGAGGGAGCCAAAAACATTCAGTACTTC. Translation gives CATQVEGAKNIQYF.

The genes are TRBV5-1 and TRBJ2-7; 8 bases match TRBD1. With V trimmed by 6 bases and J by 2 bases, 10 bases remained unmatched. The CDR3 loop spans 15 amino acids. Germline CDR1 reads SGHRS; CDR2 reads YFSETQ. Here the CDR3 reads CASTGRRDRTYEQYF. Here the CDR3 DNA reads TGCGCCAGCACCGGAAGGCGGGACAGGACCTACGAGCAGTACTTC.

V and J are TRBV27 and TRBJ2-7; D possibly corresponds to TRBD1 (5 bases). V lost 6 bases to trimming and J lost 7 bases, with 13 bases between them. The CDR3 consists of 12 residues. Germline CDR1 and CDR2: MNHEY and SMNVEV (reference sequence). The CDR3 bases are TGTGCCAGCAGCTTGCAGGGTACAGAGCAGTACTTC. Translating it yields CASSLQGTEQYF.

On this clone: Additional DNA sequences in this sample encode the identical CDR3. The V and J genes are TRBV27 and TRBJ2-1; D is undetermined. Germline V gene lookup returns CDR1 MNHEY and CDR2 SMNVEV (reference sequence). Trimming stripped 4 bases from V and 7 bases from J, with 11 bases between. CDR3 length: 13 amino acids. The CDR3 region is CASSSGSVNEQFF. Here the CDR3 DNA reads TGTGCCAGCAGTTCGGGCAGCGTAAATGAGCAGTTCTTC.

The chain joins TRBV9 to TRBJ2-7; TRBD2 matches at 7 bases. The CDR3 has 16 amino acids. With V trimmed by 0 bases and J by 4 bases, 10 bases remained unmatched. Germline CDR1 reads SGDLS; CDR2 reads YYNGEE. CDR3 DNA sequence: TGTGCCAGCAGCGTAGGCCCCCCTAGCGGCCTATACGAGCAGTACTTC. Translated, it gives CASSVGPPSGLYEQYF.

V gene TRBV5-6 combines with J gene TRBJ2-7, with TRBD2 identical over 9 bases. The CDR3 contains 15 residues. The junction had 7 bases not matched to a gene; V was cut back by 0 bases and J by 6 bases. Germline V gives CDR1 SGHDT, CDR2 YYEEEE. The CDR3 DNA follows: TGTGCCAGCAGCTTGGAGGCGGGAGGGCCGGTCGAGCAGTACTTC. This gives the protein CASSLEAGGPVEQYF.

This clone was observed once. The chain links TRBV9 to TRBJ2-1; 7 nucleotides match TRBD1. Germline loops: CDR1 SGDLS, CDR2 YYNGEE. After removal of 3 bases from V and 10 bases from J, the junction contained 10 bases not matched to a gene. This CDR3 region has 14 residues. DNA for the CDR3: TGTGCCAGCAGCGAACAGGGGTCAGCTCGGGAGCAGTTCTTC. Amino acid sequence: CASSEQGSAREQFF. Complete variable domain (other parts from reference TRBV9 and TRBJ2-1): DSGVTQTPKHLITATGQRVTLRCSPRSGDLSVYWYQQSLDQGLQFLIQYYNGEERAKGNILERFSAQQFPDLHSELNLSSLELGDSALYFCASSEQGSAREQFFGPGTRLTVL.

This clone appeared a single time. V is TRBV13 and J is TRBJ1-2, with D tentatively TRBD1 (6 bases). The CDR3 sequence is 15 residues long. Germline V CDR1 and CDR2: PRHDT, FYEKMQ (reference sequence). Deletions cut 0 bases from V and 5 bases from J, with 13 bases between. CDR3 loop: CASSLGTGSRYGYTF. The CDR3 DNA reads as TGTGCCAGCAGCTTAGGGACAGGATCGAGATATGGCTACACCTTC.

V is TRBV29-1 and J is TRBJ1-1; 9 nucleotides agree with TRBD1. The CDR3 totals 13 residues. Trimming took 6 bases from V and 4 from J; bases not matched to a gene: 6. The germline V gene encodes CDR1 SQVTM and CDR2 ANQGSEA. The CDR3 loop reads CSVTGGWSTEAFF. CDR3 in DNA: TGCAGCGTCACAGGGGGCTGGAGCACTGAAGCTTTCTTT.

The CDR3 reads CASSLTRLAGGREQYF. In nucleotides, the CDR3 is TGTGCCAGCAGCTTAACCAGACTAGCGGGAGGACGAGAGCAGTACTTC. V usage is TRBV11-2 and J usage is TRBJ2-7; TRBD2 aligns across 13 bases. Germline values: CDR1 SGHAT, CDR2 FQNNGV. V trimming: 2 bases; J trimming: 7 bases; junction bases outside the gene matches: 8. CDR3 size: 16 residues.

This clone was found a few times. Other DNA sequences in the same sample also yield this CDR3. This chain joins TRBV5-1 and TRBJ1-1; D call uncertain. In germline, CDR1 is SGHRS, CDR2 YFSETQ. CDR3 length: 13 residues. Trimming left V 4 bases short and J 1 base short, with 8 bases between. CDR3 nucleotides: TGCGCCAGCAGCCTGGCAGGGAACACTGAAGCTTTCTTT. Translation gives CASSLAGNTEAFF.

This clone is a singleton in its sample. CDR3 sequence: CSVVWAGGPVEQYF. In nucleotides, the CDR3 is TGCAGCGTAGTTTGGGCGGGAGGGCCTGTCGAGCAGTACTTC. This chain connects TRBV29-1 to TRBJ2-7, with 9 bases matching TRBD2. The CDR3 length is 14 residues. Germline CDR1 reads SQVTM; CDR2 reads ANQGSEA. The V segment lost 6 bases and the J segment 6 bases; nucleotides outside the gene matches: 12.

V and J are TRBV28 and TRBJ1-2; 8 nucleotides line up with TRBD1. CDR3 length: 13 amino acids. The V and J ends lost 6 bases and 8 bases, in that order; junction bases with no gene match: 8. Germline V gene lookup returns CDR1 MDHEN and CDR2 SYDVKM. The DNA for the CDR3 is TGTGCCAGCAGACTTAACAGGGGGGAGGGCTACACCTTC. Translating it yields CASRLNRGEGYTF.

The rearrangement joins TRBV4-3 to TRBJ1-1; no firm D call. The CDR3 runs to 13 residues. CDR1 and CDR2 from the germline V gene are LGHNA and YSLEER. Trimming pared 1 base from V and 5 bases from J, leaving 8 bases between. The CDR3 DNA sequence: TGCGCCAGCAGCCAAGTCCGAGGGACTGAAGCTTTCTTT. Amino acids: CASSQVRGTEAFF.

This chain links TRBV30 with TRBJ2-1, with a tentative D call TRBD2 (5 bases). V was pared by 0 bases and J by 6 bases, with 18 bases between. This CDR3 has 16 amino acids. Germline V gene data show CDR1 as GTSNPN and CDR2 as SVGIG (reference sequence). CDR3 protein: CAWSVFGAAPPNEQFF. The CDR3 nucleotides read TGTGCCTGGAGTGTATTCGGAGCGGCCCCTCCCAATGAGCAGTTCTTC. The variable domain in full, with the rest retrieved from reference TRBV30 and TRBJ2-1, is SQTIHQWPATLVQPVGSPLSLECTVEGTSNPNLYWYRQAAGRGLQLLFYSVGIGQISSEVPQNLSASRPQDRQFILSSKKLLLSDSGFYLCAWSVFGAAPPNEQFFGPGTRLTVL.

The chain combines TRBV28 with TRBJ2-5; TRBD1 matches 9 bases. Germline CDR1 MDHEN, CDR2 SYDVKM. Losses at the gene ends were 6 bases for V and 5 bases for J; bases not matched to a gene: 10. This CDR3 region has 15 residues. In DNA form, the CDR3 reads TGTGCCAGCAGGCCCCCCGGGACAGGGAGGGAGACCCAGTACTTC. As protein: CASRPPGTGRETQYF.

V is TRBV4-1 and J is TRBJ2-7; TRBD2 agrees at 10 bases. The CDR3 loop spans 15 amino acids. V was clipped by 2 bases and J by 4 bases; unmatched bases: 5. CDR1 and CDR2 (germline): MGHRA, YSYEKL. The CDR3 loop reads CASSQTLAGAYEQYF. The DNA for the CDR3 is TGCGCCAGCAGCCAAACCCTAGCGGGAGCTTACGAGCAGTACTTC.

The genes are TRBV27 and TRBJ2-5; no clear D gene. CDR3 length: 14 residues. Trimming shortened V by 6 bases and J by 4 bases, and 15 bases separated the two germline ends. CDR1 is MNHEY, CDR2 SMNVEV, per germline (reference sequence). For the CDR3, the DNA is TGTGCCAGCAGCAATTCCCGCAGAGGAGAGACCCAGTACTTC. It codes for CASSNSRRGETQYF.

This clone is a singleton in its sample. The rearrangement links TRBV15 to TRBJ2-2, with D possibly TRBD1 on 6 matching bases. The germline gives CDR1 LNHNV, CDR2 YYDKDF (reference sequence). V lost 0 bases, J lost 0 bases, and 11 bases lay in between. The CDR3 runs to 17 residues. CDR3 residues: CATSRERNRANTGELFF. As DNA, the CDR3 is TGTGCCACCAGCAGAGAAAGAAACAGGGCGAACACCGGGGAGCTGTTTTTT.